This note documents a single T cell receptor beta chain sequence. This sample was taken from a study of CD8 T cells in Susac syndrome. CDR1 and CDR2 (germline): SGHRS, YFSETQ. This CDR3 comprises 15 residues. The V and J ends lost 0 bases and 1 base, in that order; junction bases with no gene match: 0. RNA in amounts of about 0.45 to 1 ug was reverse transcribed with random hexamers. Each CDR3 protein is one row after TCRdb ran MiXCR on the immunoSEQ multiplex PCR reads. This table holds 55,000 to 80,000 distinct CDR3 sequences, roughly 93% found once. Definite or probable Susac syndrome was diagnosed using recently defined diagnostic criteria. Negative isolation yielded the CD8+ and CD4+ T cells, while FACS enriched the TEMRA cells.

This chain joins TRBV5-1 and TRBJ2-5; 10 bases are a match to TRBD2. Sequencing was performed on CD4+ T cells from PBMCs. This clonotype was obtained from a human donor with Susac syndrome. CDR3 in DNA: TGCGCCAGCAGCTTGGTAGCGGGGGGCCAAGAGACCCAGTACTTC. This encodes CASSLVAGGQETQYF. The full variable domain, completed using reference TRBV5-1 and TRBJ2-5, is KAGVTQTPRYLIKTRGQQVTLSCSPISGHRSVSWYQQTPGQGLQFLFEYFSETQRNKGNFPGRFSGRQFSNSRSEMNVSTLELGDSALYLCASSLVAGGQETQYFGPGTRLLVL.